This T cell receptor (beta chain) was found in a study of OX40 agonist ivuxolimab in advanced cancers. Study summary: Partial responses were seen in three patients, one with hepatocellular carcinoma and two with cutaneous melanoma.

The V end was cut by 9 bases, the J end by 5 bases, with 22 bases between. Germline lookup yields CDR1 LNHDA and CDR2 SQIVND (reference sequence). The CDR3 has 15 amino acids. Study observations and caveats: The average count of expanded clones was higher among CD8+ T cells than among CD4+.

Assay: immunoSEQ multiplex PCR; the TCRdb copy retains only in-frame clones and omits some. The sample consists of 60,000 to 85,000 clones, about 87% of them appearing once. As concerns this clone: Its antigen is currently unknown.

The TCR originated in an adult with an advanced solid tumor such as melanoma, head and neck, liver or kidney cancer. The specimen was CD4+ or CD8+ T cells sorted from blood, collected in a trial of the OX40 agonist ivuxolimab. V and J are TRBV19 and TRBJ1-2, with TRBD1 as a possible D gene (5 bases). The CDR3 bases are TGTGCCAGCCATCTCTTCGGAACAGGACTTTATGGCTACACCTTC. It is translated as CASHLFGTGLYGYTF.